The present TCR beta chain was sequenced within a study of T-cell memory formation after mild COVID-19. As for the study in general: The study found TCR clusters largely donor specific. General study findings and limits: Clones contracting day 15 to 85 were balanced CD4/CD8; later expanders leaned CD4+. Cross-reactive memory apparently joined, as some responding clones appeared in pre-infection memory.

From germline, CDR1 is SGHVS and CDR2 FNYEAQ. The germline V and J ends were trimmed by 0 bases and 0 bases, with 18 bases remaining between them. The CDR3 has 19 residues. About this clonotype: Its target is unknown.

TCRdb re-derived calls from the 5' RACE reads in MiXCR, one entry per CDR3 protein. The repertoire has more than 150,000 distinct CDR3 sequences, 9.5% to 13% of them found once; the top ten carry roughly 3.8%. Sequencing was carried out using PBMCs or a T cell subset sorted from them (not recorded which). This TCR was sampled from a man between 18 and 29 years old who had mild COVID-19 (a few samples of this study predate the infection). Cell type and time point are not known. The chain links TRBV7-6 to TRBJ2-4; the D is unclear. The CDR3 DNA reads as TGTGCCAGCAGCTTAGCTCCCCCCTTATCTCGGATAGCCAAAAACATTCAGTACTTC. It translates to CASSLAPPLSRIAKNIQYF.